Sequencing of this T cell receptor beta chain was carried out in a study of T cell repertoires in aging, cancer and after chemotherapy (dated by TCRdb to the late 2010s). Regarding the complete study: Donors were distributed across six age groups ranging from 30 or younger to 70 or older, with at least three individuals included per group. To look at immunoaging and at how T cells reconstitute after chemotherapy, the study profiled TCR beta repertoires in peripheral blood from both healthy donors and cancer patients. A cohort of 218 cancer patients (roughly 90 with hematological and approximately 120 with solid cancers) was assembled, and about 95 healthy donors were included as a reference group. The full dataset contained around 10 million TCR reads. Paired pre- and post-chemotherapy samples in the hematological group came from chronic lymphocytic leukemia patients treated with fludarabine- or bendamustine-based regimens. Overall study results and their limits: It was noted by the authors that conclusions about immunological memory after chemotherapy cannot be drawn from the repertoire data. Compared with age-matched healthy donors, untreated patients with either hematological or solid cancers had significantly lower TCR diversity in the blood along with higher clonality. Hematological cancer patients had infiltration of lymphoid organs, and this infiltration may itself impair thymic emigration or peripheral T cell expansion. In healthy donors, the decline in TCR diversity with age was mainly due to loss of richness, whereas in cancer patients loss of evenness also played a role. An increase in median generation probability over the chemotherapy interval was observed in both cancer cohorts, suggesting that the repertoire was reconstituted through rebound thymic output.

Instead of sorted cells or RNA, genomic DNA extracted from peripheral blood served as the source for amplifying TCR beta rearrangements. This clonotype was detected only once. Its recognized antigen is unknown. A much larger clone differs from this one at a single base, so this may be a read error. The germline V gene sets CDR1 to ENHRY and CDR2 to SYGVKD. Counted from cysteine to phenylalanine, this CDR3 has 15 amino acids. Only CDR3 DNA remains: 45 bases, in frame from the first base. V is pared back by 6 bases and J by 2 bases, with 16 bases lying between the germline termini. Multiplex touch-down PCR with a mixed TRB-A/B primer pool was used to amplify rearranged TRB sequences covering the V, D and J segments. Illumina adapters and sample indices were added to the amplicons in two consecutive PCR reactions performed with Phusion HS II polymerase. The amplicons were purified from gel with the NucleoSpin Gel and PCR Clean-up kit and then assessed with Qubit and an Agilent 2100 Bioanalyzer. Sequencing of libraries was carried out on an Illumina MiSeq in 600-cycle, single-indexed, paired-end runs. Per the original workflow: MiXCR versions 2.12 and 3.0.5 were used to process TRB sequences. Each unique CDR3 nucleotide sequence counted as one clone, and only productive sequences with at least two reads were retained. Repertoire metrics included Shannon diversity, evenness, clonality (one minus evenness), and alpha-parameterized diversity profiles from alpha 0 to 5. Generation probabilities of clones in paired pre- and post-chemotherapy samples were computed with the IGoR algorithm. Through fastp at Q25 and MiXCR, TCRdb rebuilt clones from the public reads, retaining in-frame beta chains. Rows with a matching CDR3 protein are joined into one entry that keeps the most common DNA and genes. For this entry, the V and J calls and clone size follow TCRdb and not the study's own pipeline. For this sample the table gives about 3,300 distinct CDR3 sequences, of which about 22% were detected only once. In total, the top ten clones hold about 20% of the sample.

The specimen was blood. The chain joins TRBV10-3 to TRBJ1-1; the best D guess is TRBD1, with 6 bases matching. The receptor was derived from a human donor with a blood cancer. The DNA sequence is TGTGCCATCAGCGACATGCGACAGGCAAACACTGAAGCTTTCTTT. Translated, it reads CAISDMRQANTEAFF.